This T cell receptor beta chain originates from a study of TIL therapy for anti-PD-1-resistant metastatic lung cancer. About the research overall: Tumors had a median PD-L1 proportion score of roughly 5.7%.

With respect to this clone: The antigen remains undetermined.

Time point here: pre-treatment sample, taken before nivolumab and TIL therapy. Stage 4 NSCLC adults joined between late 2017 and January 2020. Sequencing used immunoSEQ v3. TCRdb's table, derived via immunoSEQ multiplex PCR, lists solely in-frame clones and lacks some. The table shows about 20,000 clones, with around 82% occurring only once. Broader study findings: Infused TIL clonotypes partially replaced the baseline blood repertoire, then decayed over months.

This CDR3 spans 12 amino acids. V gave up 3 bases and J gave up 9 bases, with 9 bases separating them. Germline lookup yields CDR1 MNHNS and CDR2 SASEGT. This TCR derives from a person between 25 and 79 years old with non-small cell lung cancer. V is TRBV6-1 and J is TRBJ2-1, with D unclear. Sequencing was performed on blood, taken at baseline. The CDR3 coding sequence is TGTGCCAGCAGTGACCCTCGTACTGAGCAGTTCTTC. Its protein product is CASSDPRTEQFF.